This TCR beta chain was obtained from a study of cytomegalovirus exposure and HLA in healthy donors. Findings and caveats of the study: Later on, an analysis showed TCR association rates differing by HLA locus, with DRB1 the most and HLA-C the fewest. In an earlier analysis, productive rearrangement rates for most beta V segments clustered near 87% or 30%. TCR beta V- and J-gene trimming was later associated with a missense DCLRE1C variant.

Germline-derived CDR1 and CDR2 are SGHDT and YYEEEE. Unmatched junction bases numbered 5, after V lost 4 bases and J lost 7 bases. The CDR3 sequence is 12 residues long. Primers for the PCR totalled 60 Vbeta and 13 Jbeta. The data were produced by immunoSEQ multiplex PCR, yet TCRdb's version contains in-frame clones alone and is incomplete. This sample has roughly 150,000 clones, with approximately 82% found just once. In this sample, this clone turned up a few times. Its cognate antigen is unknown. Input material: PBMCs. V and J are TRBV5-6 and TRBJ2-7; 7 bases agree with TRBD2. This TCR came from a woman between 50 and 59 years old in good health and CMV-seropositive. The CDR3: CASSTYGGEQYF. For the CDR3, the DNA is TGTGCCAGCAGCACTTACGGGGGGGAGCAGTACTTC.